This T cell receptor (beta chain) was observed in a study of lymphopenia after photon versus proton radiotherapy. Study results and limitations: Oligoclonal CD8+ Temra expansion after nadir drove photon patients' diversity drop. A bigger post-nadir fall in TCR diversity correlated inversely with survival time in deceased patients. Proton therapy kept repertoires fairly stable, unlike photons, which gained effector/memory cells.

On this clone itself: Antigen specificity is unknown.

Sequencing used immunoSEQ multiplex PCR; TCRdb keeps in-frame clones, though not all of them. The sample records around 25,000 clones, 85% to 90% being singletons. This CDR3 has 15 amino acids. CDR1 and CDR2 (germline): SGHTA, FQGTGA. V dropped 2 bases and J dropped 7; count of bases not matched to a gene: 5. The chain recombines TRBV7-3 with TRBJ2-1, with 10 bases fitting TRBD2. The sequencing used peripheral blood, collected from a patient treated with photon-based radiotherapy. The receptor's source is a man aged 25 to 45 with gastric cancer. CDR3 DNA: TGTGCCAGCAGCTTAGCCCTAGCGGGAGTTAATGAGCAGTTCTTC. Translation gives CASSLALAGVNEQFF.